This T cell receptor beta chain was sequenced in a study of human T cells and chemical hapten exposure. Background on the study: Upper back patch tests used 0.01% DPC, scored after 6 days. Findings and limits, study-wide: Significantly more large CDR3 similarity clusters arose among expanded TCRs than among controls.

TCRdb re-analysed the RACE reads in MiXCR, keeping a single row per CDR3 protein. The sample carries some 74,000 distinct CDR3 sequences, roughly 15% recorded once. Regarding this clonotype: Its antigen remains unidentified. One junction end disagrees with the germline gene, perhaps due to a read error.

Looked up from germline, CDR1 is SGHAT and CDR2 is FQNNGV. This CDR3 is built from 19 residues. The time point denotes: pre-sensitization, week 0. The treatment here: therapeutic diphenylcyclopropenone sensitization with weekly scalp DPC. The chain employs TRBV11-2 and TRBJ2-7, with 9 bases matching TRBD1. The sequenced sample was whole blood, obtained in connection with sensitization to the hapten diphenylcyclopropenone (DPC). The clonotype originates from a woman in her fifties or sixties with alopecia areata. Some clones in this sample may be carry-over from other donors' samples. CDR3 residues: CASSPRPGTGTGQSYEQNF. The CDR3 DNA reads TGTGCCAGCAGCCCCCGTCCCGGGACAGGGACCGGGCAGTCCTACGAGCAGAACTTC.